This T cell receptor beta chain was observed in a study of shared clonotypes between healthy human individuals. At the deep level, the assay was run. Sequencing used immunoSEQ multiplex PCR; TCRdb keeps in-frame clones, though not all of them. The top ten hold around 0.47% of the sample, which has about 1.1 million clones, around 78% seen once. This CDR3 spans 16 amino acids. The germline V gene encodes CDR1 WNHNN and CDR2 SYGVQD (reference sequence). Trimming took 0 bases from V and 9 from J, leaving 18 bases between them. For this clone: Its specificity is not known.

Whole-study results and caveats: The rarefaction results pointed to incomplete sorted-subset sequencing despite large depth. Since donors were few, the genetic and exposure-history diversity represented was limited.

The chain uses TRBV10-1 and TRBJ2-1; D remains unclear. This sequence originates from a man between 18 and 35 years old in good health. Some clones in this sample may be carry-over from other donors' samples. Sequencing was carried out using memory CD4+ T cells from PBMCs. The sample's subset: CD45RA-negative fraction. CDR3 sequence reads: CASSESLGKNIAEQFF. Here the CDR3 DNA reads TGCGCCAGCAGTGAGTCGTTGGGGAAGAATATAGCTGAGCAGTTCTTC.